The 2 T cell receptor beta chains given below trace back to one sample, sequenced in a study of blood T cell repertoires in COVID-19. TCRdb's table, derived via immunoSEQ multiplex PCR, lists solely in-frame clones and lacks some. This sample carries around 97,000 clones, approximately 84% of them seen once, and the ten largest clones take under 11%. Sequenced: peripheral blood. The receptors originated from a man between 65 and 85 years old with acute or convalescent COVID-19.

V gene TRBV5-1 combines with J gene TRBJ1-1; possibly TRBD1 for D (5 bases). The CDR3 is 14 amino acids. CDR1 is SGHRS and CDR2 is YFSETQ in the germline V gene. Trimming removed 7 bases from V and 2 bases from J, with 15 bases in between. The CDR3 DNA reads as TGCGCCAGCGGACAACAGGTCAGCAACACTGAAGCTTTCTTT. Protein sequence: CASGQQVSNTEAFF.

This chain uses TRBV7-9 with TRBJ2-5, with D hard to call. Trimming left V 7 bases short and J 5 bases short, with 8 bases between. The CDR3 runs to 11 residues. Germline CDR1 SEHNR, CDR2 FQNEAQ (reference sequence). As DNA, the CDR3 is TGTGCCAGCACGTTGCGGGAGACCCAGTACTTC. Amino acids: CASTLRETQYF.